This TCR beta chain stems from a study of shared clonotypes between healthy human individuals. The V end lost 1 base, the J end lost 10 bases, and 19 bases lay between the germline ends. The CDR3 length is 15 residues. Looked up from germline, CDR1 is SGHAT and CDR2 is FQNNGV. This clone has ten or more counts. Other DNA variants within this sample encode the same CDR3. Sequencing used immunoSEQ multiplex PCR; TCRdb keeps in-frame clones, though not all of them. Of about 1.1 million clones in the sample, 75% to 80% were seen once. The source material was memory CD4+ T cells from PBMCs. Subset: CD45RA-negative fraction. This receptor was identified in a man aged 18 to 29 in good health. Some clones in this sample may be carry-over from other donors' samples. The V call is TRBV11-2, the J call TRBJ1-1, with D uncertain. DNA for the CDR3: TGTGCCAGCAGCTTAGGTCCGGGCCGGGGAGTTGGAGCTTTCTTT. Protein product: CASSLGPGRGVGAFF.